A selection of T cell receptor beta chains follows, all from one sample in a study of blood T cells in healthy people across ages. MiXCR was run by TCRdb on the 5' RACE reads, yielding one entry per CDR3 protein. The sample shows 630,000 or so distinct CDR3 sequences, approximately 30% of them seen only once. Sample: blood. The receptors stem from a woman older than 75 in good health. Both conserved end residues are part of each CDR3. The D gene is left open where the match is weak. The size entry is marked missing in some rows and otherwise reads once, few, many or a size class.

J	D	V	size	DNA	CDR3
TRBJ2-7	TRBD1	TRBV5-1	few	TGCGCCAGCAGCTTGGACAGGGGAGCTTTGGAGCAGTACTTC	CASSLDRGALEQYF
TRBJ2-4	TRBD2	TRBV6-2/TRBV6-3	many	TGTGCCAGCGGTAGCGGCGGGGGCATTCAGTACTTC	CASGSGGGIQYF
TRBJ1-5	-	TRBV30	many	TGTGCCTGGGGGGGGCAGTCCAATCAGCCCCAGCATTTT	CAWGGQSNQPQHF
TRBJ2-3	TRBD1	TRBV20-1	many	TGCAATGCTAGAGATTCTGGGACAGGGGTTGGTACGCAGTATTTT	CNARDSGTGVGTQYF
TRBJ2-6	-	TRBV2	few	TGTGCCAGCAGTGAGTCAGGGGCTGGGGCCAACGTCCTGACTTTC	CASSESGAGANVLTF
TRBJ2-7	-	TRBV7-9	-	TGTGCCAGCAGCTTAGAGGGGGATGGCGGTGTCTACGAGCAGTACTTC	CASSLEGDGGVYEQYF
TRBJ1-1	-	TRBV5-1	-	TGCGCCAGCAGCTTGGATCAGGGCATGAACACTGAAGCTTTCTTT	CASSLDQGMNTEAFF
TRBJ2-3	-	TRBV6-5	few	TGTGCCAGCTCTCCGGGGGCCAATACGCAGTATTTT	CASSPGANTQYF
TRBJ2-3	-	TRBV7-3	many	TGTGCCAGCAGCTTAATAGGTAAAGCAGATACGCAGTATTTT	CASSLIGKADTQYF
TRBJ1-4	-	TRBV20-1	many	TGCAGTGCTAGATGGAGCGCTAATGAAAAACTGTTTTTT	CSARWSANEKLFF
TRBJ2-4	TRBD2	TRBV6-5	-	TGTGCCAGCAGTTACAGCCAAAGCGGGGGGCAGTACTTC	CASSYSQSGGQYF
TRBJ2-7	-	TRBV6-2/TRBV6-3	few	TGTGCCAGCACAGGCTTCAGATGGGGGACCTACGAGCAGTACTTC	CASTGFRWGTYEQYF
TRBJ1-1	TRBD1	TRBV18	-	TGTGCCAGCTCACCACGTTCGGGACAGGGCATTGAAGCTTTCTTT	CASSPRSGQGIEAFF
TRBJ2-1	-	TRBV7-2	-	TGTGCCAGCAGCTCAAAGGGTAGCAATGAGCAGTTCTTC	CASSSKGSNEQFF
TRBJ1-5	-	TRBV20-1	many	TGCAGTGCTAGATTAAGGGCGGGAGATCAGCCCCAGCATTTT	CSARLRAGDQPQHF
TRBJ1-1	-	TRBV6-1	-	TGTGCCAGCAGTGATCAACGCGCTAACACTGAAGCTTTCTTT	CASSDQRANTEAFF
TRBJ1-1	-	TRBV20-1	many	TGCAGTGCTAGAGAGGGCTACGGAGCTTTCTTT	CSAREGYGAFF
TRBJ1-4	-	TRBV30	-	TGTGCCTGGAGTCTAGGGCTCTCAGCAACTAATGAAAAACTGTTTTTT	CAWSLGLSATNEKLFF
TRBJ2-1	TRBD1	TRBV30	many	TGTGCCTGGAGTCCGGGACAGTACAATGAGCAGTTCTTC	CAWSPGQYNEQFF
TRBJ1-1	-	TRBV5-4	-	TGTGCCAGCAGCATCGGACAATCGAACACTGAAGCTTTCTTT	CASSIGQSNTEAFF
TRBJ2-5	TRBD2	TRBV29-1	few	TGCAGCGTTGAGATAGCGGGAGGCTTGGAGACCCAGTACTTC	CSVEIAGGLETQYF
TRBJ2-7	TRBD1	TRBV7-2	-	TGTGCCAGCAAACGGGACAGACGTTACTACGAGCAGTACTTC	CASKRDRRYYEQYF
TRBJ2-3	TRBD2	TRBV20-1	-	TGCAGTGCCCCCCGGGGGGGAGGCACAGATACGCAGTATTTT	CSAPRGGGTDTQYF
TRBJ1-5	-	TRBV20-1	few	TGCAGTGCCCAAACAGGGTGGGGGAATCAGCCCCAGCATTTT	CSAQTGWGNQPQHF
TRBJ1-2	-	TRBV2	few	TGTGCCAGCACCCCCTTTAGGGGACTCAGCTATGGCTACACCTTC	CASTPFRGLSYGYTF
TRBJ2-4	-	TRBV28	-	TGTGCCAACAGCCCCCGGTCGGTGGCCAAAAACATTCAGTACTTC	CANSPRSVAKNIQYF
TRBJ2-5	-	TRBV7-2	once	TGTGCCAGCAGCCCTAGCCTTACGGGAGAGACCCAGTACTTC	CASSPSLTGETQYF
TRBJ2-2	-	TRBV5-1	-	TGCGCCAGCAGCTCCGGGGCCGACACCGGGGAGCTGTTTTTT	CASSSGADTGELFF
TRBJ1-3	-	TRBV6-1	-	TGTGCCAGCAGTCAGATTACCACTGGAAACACCATATATTTT	CASSQITTGNTIYF
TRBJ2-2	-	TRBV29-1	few	TGCAGCGTTGAACAGCCGAACACCGGGGAGCTGTTTTTT	CSVEQPNTGELFF
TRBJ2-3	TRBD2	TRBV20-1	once	TGCAGTGCTAGAGATCGTAACAGCGGGAGAGTTTCAGATACGCAGTATTTT	CSARDRNSGRVSDTQYF
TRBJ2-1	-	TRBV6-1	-	TGTGCCAGCAGTGTAGAGGTCCGTGGGGCGCAGTTCTTC	CASSVEVRGAQFF
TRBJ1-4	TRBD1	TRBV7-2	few	TGTGCCAGCAGGGGCGGGACAGGGAGTGAAAAACTGTTTTTT	CASRGGTGSEKLFF
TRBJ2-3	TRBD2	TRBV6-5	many	TGTGCCAGCAGCTCGGGACTACTGGATACGCAGTATTTT	CASSSGLLDTQYF